This passage covers 25 T cell receptor beta chains from one sample sequenced in a study of vaccination effects on CD4 cells after COVID-19. The data were produced by immunoSEQ multiplex PCR, yet TCRdb's version contains in-frame clones alone and is incomplete. The repertoire holds about 24,000 clones, with 81% as singletons. Sequencing followed a ViraFEST assay step that expanded antigen-specific CD4+ T cells with viral peptide pools. Cultured cells yielded isolated CD4+ T cells after nine to ten days. Each participant was administered two doses of either the BNT162b2 or the mRNA-1273 vaccine. Their antigens are not known. The sequencing here drew on CD4+ T cells from PBMCs cultured with SARS-CoV-2 spike peptides, taken after COVID-19 vaccination. These receptors came from a human donor who received a COVID-19 vaccine. Some clones in this sample may be carry-over from other donors' samples.

The chain joins TRBV5-4 to TRBJ2-2; 14 bases map to TRBD2. Germline CDR1 and CDR2: SGHNT and YYREEE (reference sequence). V was clipped by 4 bases and J by 4 bases; unmatched bases: 6. This CDR3 is 17 amino acids long. The CDR3 DNA follows: TGTGCCAGCAGCCCGGTGACTAGCGGGGGGGCCACCGGGGAGCTGTTTTTT. This translates into CASSPVTSGGATGELFF.

This chain joins TRBV9 and TRBJ2-2; weak D call: TRBD2 (7 bases). The CDR3 is made up of 14 amino acids. V lost 5 bases to trimming and J lost 6 bases, with 14 bases between them. Germline V CDR1 and CDR2: SGDLS, YYNGEE. The CDR3 bases are TGTGCCAGCAGGGAGGGGGGGAATGCCGGGGAGCTGTTTTTT. Encoded protein: CASREGGNAGELFF.

The CDR3 nucleotides read TGTGCCAGCAGCTCCGACCAAACCGGGGAGCTGTTTTTT. Translated, it gives CASSSDQTGELFF. The V and J genes are TRBV5-4 and TRBJ2-2; D gene uncertain. The germline V gene encodes CDR1 SGHNT and CDR2 YYREEE (reference sequence). The V end lost 3 bases, the J end lost 5 bases, and 8 bases lay between the germline ends. This CDR3 spans 13 amino acids.

The chain uses TRBV2 and TRBJ1-5; a possible D gene is TRBD1 (5 bases). This CDR3 contains 12 residues. V was cut by 7 bases and J by 4 bases, with 8 bases left in between. Germline V lookup: CDR1 SNHLY, CDR2 FYNNEI. The CDR3 protein is CASTEGNQPQHF. In nucleotides, the CDR3 is TGTGCCAGCACGGAGGGGAATCAGCCCCAGCATTTT.

The chain joins TRBV6-5 to TRBJ1-2, with a possible D match to TRBD1 (6 bases). The CDR3 length is 14 residues. Trimming took 6 bases from V and 4 from J, leaving 15 bases between them. CDR1 and CDR2 from the germline V gene are MNHEY and SVGAGI. The CDR3 DNA reads as TGTGCCAGCAGCTTAAAGGGGGAATTCTATGGCTACACCTTC. Its translation: CASSLKGEFYGYTF.

The chain recombines TRBV12-2 with TRBJ2-7. TRBV12-2 is an annotated pseudogene. CDR3 length equals 17 residues. CDR3 coding DNA: TGTGCAAGTCGCTTACGGGGGCGGGCAGGGGAGGTTCGCGAGCAGTACGTC. Translating gives CASRLRGRAGEVREQYV.

V gene TRBV4-3 combines with J gene TRBJ2-3; 8 bases align to TRBD1. V shed 0 bases, J shed 4 bases, and the junction held 9 bases outside the gene matches. The CDR3 has 17 residues. Per the germline V gene, CDR1 is LGHNA and CDR2 is YSLEER. The CDR3 spells CASSQEPTGAGADTQYF. CDR3 DNA sequence: TGCGCCAGCAGCCAAGAACCGACAGGGGCAGGGGCAGATACGCAGTATTTT.

The rearrangement joins TRBV19 to TRBJ1-5; the D gene is possibly TRBD1 (6 bases). V was cut by 0 bases and J by 6 bases, with 15 bases left in between. CDR3 size: 16 residues. Germline CDR1 LNHDA, CDR2 SQIVND (reference sequence). As DNA, the CDR3 is TGTGCCAGTAGTATAGATGGGGGACATAGCTTTCAGCCCCAGCATTTT. Residues: CASSIDGGHSFQPQHF.

The chain employs TRBV3-1 (or the pseudogene TRBV3-2) and TRBJ1-1, with TRBD1 identical over 9 bases. This CDR3 region has 14 residues. Trimming removed 4 bases from V and 5 bases from J; junction bases left unmatched: 5. Per germline, CDR1 LGHDT and CDR2 YNNKEL (reference sequence). This CDR3 reads CASSLGQGTTEAFF. CDR3 DNA sequence: TGTGCCAGCAGCCTTGGACAGGGGACGACTGAAGCTTTCTTT.

The chain employs TRBV20-1 and TRBJ2-5; D remains unclear. V was pared by 5 bases and J by 5 bases, with 6 bases between. The V gene's germline CDR1 is DFQATT and CDR2 SNEGSKA (reference sequence). This CDR3 comprises 10 residues. The CDR3 bases are TGCAGTGCTGGGCGCGAGACCCAGTACTTC. It encodes CSAGRETQYF.

This chain links TRBV5-1 with TRBJ1-1; D is undetermined. The CDR3 is made up of 14 amino acids. V dropped 6 bases and J dropped 1 base, with 13 bases sitting between them. CDR1 SGHRS and CDR2 YFSETQ come from the germline V gene. CDR3 sequence: CASKVGSANTEAFF. The CDR3 nucleotides are TGCGCCAGCAAGGTGGGTTCGGCGAACACTGAAGCTTTCTTT. Using reference TRBV5-1 and TRBJ1-1 for the parts outside the CDR3, the full variable domain is KAGVTQTPRYLIKTRGQQVTLSCSPISGHRSVSWYQQTPGQGLQFLFEYFSETQRNKGNFPGRFSGRQFSNSRSEMNVSTLELGDSALYLCASKVGSANTEAFFGQGTRLTVV.

The count of this clone is one. V is TRBV5-1 and J is TRBJ1-6; D may be TRBD1 (6 bases). The CDR3 runs to 16 residues. CDR1 SGHRS and CDR2 YFSETQ come from the germline V gene. V shed 6 bases and J shed 7 bases, with 20 bases lying between them. CDR3 in amino acids: CASTFLFQGSNSPLHF. DNA of the CDR3: TGCGCCAGCACTTTCCTGTTCCAGGGGAGCAATTCACCCCTCCACTTT.

The chain has TRBV12-3 or TRBV12-4 and TRBJ1-1; no firm D call. The length of the CDR3 is 13 residues. The germline V and J ends were trimmed by 2 bases and 2 bases, with 6 bases remaining between them. The CDR3 DNA reads as TGTGCCAGCAGTTTAATCGCCAACACTGAAGCTTTCTTT. Translation: CASSLIANTEAFF.

This clone was seen only once. The chain couples TRBV10-3 to TRBJ1-2, with a possible D match to TRBD1 (5 bases). Trimming removed 9 bases from V and 0 bases from J, with 11 bases in between. CDR1 ENHRY and CDR2 SYGVKD come from the germline V gene. This CDR3 comprises 13 residues. The CDR3 nucleotides are TGTGCCATAGAGAGGGGCCCTAACTATGGCTACACCTTC. Translated: CAIERGPNYGYTF.

The chain joins TRBV14 to TRBJ2-1; possibly TRBD2 for D (7 bases). The V end lost 2 bases, the J end lost 5 bases, and 16 bases lay between the germline ends. Germline loops: CDR1 SGHDN, CDR2 FVKESK. CDR3 size: 16 residues. The CDR3 sequence: CASSQRLLGGDNEQFF. The CDR3 DNA sequence: TGTGCCAGCAGCCAACGGTTGTTAGGGGGGGACAATGAGCAGTTCTTC.

The chain links TRBV6-6 to TRBJ1-5; 9 bases agree with TRBD1. V shed 5 bases, J shed 7 bases, and the junction held 12 bases outside the gene matches. Germline V CDR1 and CDR2: MNHNY, SVGAGI (reference sequence). The CDR3 runs 16 residues. In DNA form, the CDR3 reads TGTGCCAGCAGTGGATTCCGGACAGGGGAAAAGCAGCCCCAGCATTTT. Amino acids: CASSGFRTGEKQPQHF.

The chain recombines TRBV12-3 or TRBV12-4 with TRBJ1-2; unclear D gene. This CDR3 is built from 12 residues. V was pared by 5 bases and J by 6 bases, with 10 bases between. CDR3 sequence (DNA): TGTGCCAGCAGTGACGGGCCAAATGGCTACACCTTC. It yields the protein CASSDGPNGYTF.

This clone was found once. V usage is TRBV2 and J usage is TRBJ2-7, with TRBD2 identical over 8 bases. This CDR3 is 14 amino acids long. From germline, CDR1 is SNHLY and CDR2 FYNNEI. J lost 4 bases, V lost 6 bases, and 8 bases had no gene match. CDR3 coding DNA: TGTGCCAGCAGCGCTCGGGGGGGCCATTACGAGCAGTACGTC. As protein: CASSARGGHYEQYV.

This sequence joins TRBV6-5 and TRBJ1-2; D is perhaps TRBD1 (5 bases). The CDR3 contains 13 residues. Germline V gene lookup returns CDR1 MNHEY and CDR2 SVGAGI. V lost 5 bases and J 8 bases, leaving 15 bases between the germline ends. DNA for the CDR3: TGTGCCAGCAGTCGGACACAGGCGAGAGGCTACACCTTC. Protein: CASSRTQARGYTF.

Here the CDR3 reads CASSHQPRGPYEQYV. As DNA, the CDR3 is TGTGCCAGCAGTCACCAACCCCGGGGACCCTACGAGCAGTACGTC. The V and J genes are TRBV6-6 and TRBJ2-7, with D possibly being TRBD1 or TRBD2 (5 bases each). The V end was cut by 5 bases, the J end by 2 bases, with 16 bases between. This CDR3 is built from 15 residues. Germline CDR1 is MNHNY and CDR2 is SVGAGI (reference sequence).

The genes are TRBV18 and TRBJ2-1; 9 nucleotides align to TRBD1. This CDR3 region has 17 residues. The germline V gene has CDR1 KGHSH and CDR2 LQKENI. The V segment lost 1 base and the J segment 9 bases; nucleotides outside the gene matches: 13. DNA for the CDR3: TGTGCCAGCTCACCACTCAAAGGGACAGGGTTTTTGGGTGAGCAGTTCTTC. Its translation: CASSPLKGTGFLGEQFF.

The chain has TRBV19 and TRBJ2-3; D tentatively reads TRBD1 or TRBD2 (5 bases each). V was clipped by 0 bases and J by 3 bases, with 16 bases between them. CDR1 LNHDA and CDR2 SQIVND come from the germline V gene (reference sequence). This CDR3 spans 17 amino acids. DNA for the CDR3: TGTGCCAGTAGTATAGATCGAGGTGGGGGTTGGACAGATACGCAGTATTTT. Translation gives CASSIDRGGGWTDTQYF.

The chain's CDR3 is CASSLQGHGQPQHF. DNA of the CDR3: TGCGCCAGCAGCTTACAGGGACACGGACAGCCCCAGCATTTT. The chain combines TRBV5-1 with TRBJ1-5, with a weak D call TRBD1 (6 bases). Germline loops: CDR1 SGHRS, CDR2 YFSETQ. V was clipped by 2 bases and J by 7 bases, with 13 bases between them. The CDR3 runs to 14 residues.

The chain carries TRBV28 and TRBJ1-6, with 7 bases lining up with TRBD1. The CDR3 is made up of 17 amino acids. After removal of 7 bases from V and 7 bases from J, the junction contained 16 bases not matched to a gene. Germline V CDR1 and CDR2: MDHEN, SYDVKM. Written as DNA, the CDR3 is TGTGCCAGCACCTTAGGAGGAGGGGGACAGTCCAATTCACCCCTCCACTTT. Its protein is CASTLGGGGQSNSPLHF.

The genes are TRBV19 and TRBJ1-3; the match to TRBD1 covers 9 bases. This CDR3 is built from 15 residues. Germline lookup yields CDR1 LNHDA and CDR2 SQIVND (reference sequence). The junction had 7 bases not matched to a gene; V was cut back by 6 bases and J by 4 bases. Written as DNA, the CDR3 is TGTGCCAGTAGGCCCGGGACAGGGTCCGGAAACACCATATATTTT. It encodes CASRPGTGSGNTIYF.